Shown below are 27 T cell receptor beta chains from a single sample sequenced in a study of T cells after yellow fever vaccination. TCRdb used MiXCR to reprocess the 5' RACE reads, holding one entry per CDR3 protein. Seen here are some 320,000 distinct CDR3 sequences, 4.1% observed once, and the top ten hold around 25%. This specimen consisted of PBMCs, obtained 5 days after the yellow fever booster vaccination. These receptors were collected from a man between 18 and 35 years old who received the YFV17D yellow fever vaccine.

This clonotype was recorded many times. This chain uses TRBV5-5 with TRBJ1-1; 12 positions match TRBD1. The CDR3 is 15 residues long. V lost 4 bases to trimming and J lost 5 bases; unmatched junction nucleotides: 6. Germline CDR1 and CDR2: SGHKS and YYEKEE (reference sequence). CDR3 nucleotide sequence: TGTGCCAGCAGCGGGACAGGGGGCGAAGGGACTGAAGCTTTCTTT. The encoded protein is CASSGTGGEGTEAFF. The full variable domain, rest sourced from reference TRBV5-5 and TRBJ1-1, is DAGVTQSPTHLIKTRGQQVTLRCSPISGHKSVSWYQQVLGQGPQFIFQYYEKEERGRGNFPDRFSARQFPNYSSELNVNALLLGDSALYLCASSGTGGEGTEAFFGQGTRLTVV.

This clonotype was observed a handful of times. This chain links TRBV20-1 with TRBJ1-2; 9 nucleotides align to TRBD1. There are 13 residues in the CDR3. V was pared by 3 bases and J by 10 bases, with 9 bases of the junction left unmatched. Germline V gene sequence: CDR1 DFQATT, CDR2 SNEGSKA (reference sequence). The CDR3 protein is CSARTGTGRFYTF. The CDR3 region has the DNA TGCAGTGCTAGGACCGGGACAGGGCGTTTCTACACCTTC.

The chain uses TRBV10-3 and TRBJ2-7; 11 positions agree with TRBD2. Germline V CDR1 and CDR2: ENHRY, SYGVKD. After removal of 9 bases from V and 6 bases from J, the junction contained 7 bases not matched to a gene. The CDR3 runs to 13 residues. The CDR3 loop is CAIEPGTSGEQYF. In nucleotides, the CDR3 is TGTGCCATAGAGCCCGGGACTAGCGGCGAGCAGTACTTC.

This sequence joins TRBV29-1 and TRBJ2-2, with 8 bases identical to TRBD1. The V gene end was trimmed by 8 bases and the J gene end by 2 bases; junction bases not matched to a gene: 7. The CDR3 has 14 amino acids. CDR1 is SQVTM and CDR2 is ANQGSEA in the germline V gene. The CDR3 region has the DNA TGCAGCACTAGGACAGGGATAAACACCGGGGAGCTGTTTTTT. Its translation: CSTRTGINTGELFF.

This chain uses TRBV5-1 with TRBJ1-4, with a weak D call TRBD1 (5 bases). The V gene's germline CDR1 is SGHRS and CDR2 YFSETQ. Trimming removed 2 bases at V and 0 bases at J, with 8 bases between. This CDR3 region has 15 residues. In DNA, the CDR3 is TGCGCCAGCAGCTTTGGGGACCCAACTAATGAAAAACTGTTTTTT. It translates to CASSFGDPTNEKLFF. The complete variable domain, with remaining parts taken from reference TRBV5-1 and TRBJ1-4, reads KAGVTQTPRYLIKTRGQQVTLSCSPISGHRSVSWYQQTPGQGLQFLFEYFSETQRNKGNFPGRFSGRQFSNSRSEMNVSTLELGDSALYLCASSFGDPTNEKLFFGSGTQLSVL.

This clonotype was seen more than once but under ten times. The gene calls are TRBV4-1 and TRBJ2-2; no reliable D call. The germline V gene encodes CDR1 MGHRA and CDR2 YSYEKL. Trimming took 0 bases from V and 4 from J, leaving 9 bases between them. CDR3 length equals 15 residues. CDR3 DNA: TGCGCCAGCAGCCAAGAGAGGCAAACCACCGGGGAGCTGTTTTTT. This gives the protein CASSQERQTTGELFF.

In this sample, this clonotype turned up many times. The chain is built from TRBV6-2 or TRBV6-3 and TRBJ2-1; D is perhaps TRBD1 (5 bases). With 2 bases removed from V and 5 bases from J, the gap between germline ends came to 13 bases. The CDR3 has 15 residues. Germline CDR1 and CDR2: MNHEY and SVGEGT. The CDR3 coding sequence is TGTGCCAGCAGTTACCGGACACTTCAGCACAATGAGCAGTTCTTC. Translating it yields CASSYRTLQHNEQFF.

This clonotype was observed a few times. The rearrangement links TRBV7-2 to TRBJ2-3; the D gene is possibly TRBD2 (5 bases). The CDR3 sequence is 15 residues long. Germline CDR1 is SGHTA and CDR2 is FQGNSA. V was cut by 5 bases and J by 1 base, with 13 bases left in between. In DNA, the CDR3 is TGTGCCAGCAGCAAAGCGGCCGGGGGCACAGATACGCAGTATTTT. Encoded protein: CASSKAAGGTDTQYF.

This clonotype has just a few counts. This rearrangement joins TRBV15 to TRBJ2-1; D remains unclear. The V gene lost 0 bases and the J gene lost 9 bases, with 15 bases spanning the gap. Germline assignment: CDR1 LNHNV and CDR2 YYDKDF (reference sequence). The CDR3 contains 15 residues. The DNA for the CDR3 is TGTGCCACCAGCAGAGACCTGGACGATTTCGGTGAGCAGTTCTTC. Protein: CATSRDLDDFGEQFF.

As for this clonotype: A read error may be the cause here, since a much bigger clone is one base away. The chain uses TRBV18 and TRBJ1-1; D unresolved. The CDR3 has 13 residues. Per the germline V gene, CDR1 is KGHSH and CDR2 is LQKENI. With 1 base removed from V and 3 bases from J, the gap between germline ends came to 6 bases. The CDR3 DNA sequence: TGTGCCAGCTCACCACAGCGAGACACTGAAGCTTTCTTT. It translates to CASSPQRDTEAFF.

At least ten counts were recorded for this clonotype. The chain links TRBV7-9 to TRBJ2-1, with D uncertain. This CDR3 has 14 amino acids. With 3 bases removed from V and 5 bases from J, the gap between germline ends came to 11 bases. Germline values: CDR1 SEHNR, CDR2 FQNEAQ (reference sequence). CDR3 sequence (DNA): TGTGCCAGCAGCTTTTGGGGTTTGGACAATGAGCAGTTCTTC. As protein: CASSFWGLDNEQFF.

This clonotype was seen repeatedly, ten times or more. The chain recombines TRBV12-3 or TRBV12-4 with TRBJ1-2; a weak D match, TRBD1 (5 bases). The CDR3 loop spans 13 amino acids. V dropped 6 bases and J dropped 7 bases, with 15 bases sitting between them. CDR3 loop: CASSITRQGGYTF. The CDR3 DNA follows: TGTGCCAGCAGCATAACCCGTCAGGGTGGCTACACCTTC.

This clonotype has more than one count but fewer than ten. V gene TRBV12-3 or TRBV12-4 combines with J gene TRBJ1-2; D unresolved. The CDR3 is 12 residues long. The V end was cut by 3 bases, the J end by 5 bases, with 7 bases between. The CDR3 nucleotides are TGTGCCAGCAGTTTTTCGGCTTATGGCTACACCTTC. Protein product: CASSFSAYGYTF.

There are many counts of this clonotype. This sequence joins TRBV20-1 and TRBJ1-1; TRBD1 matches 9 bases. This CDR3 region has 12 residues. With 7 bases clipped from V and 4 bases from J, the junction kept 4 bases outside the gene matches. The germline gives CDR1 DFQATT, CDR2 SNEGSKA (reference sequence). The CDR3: CSVRDRVTEAFF. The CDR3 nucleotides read TGCAGTGTACGGGACAGGGTCACTGAAGCTTTCTTT.

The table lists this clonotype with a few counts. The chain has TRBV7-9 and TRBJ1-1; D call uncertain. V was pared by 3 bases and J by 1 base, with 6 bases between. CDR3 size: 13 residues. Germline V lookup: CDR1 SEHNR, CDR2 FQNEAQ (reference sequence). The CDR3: CASSFDPNTEAFF. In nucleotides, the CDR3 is TGTGCCAGCAGCTTCGATCCGAACACTGAAGCTTTCTTT. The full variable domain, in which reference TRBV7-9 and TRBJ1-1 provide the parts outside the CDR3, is DTGVSQNPRHKITKRGQNVTFRCDPISEHNRLYWYRQTLGQGPEFLTYFQNEAQLEKSRLLSDRFSAERPKGSFSTLEIQRTEQGDSAMYLCASSFDPNTEAFFGQGTRLTVV.

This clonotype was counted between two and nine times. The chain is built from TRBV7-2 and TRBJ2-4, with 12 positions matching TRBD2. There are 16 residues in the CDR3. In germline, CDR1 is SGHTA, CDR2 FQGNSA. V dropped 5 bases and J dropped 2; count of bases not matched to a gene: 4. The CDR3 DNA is TGTGCCAGCAGCCTGACTAGCGGGGGCTCCAAAAACATTCAGTACTTC. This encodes CASSLTSGGSKNIQYF.

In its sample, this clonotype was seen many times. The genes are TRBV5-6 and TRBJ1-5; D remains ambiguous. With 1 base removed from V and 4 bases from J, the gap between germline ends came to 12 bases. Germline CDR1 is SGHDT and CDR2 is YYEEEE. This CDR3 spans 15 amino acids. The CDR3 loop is CASSLRFSGNQPQHF. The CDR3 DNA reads TGTGCCAGCAGCTTGAGGTTTTCCGGTAATCAGCCCCAGCATTTT.

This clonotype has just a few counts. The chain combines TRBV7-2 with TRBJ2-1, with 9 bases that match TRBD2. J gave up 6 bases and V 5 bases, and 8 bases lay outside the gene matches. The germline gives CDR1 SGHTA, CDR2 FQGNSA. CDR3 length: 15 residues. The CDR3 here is CASSDLLAGRNEQFF. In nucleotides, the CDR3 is TGTGCCAGCAGCGACTTGCTAGCGGGGCGCAATGAGCAGTTCTTC.

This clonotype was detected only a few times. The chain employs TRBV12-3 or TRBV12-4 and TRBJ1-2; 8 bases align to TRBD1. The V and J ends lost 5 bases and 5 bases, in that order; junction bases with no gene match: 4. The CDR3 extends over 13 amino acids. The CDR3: CASSEGQGYGYTF. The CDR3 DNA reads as TGTGCCAGCAGTGAAGGACAGGGTTATGGCTACACCTTC.

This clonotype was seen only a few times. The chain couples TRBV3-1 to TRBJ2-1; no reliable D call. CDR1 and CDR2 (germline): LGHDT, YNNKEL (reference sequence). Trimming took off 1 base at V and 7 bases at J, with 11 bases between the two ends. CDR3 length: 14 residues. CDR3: CASSQGIGMNEQFF. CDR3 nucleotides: TGTGCCAGCAGCCAAGGCATAGGGATGAATGAGCAGTTCTTC.

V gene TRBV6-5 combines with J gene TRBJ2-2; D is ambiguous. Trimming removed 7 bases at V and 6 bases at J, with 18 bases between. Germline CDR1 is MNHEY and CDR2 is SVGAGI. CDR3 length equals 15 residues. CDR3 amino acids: CASTPSRPNAGELFF. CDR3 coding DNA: TGTGCCAGCACCCCGAGTAGACCAAACGCCGGGGAGCTGTTTTTT.

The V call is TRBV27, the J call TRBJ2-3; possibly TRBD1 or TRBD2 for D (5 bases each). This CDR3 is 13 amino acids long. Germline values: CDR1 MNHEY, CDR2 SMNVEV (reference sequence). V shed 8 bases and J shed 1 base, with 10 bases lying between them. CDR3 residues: CASVLGGTDTQYF. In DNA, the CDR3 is TGTGCCAGCGTGCTGGGGGGCACAGATACGCAGTATTTT.

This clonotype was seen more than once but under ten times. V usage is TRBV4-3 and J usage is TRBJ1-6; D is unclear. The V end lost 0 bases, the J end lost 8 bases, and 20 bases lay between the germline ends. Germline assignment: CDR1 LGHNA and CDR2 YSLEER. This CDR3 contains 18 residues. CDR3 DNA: TGCGCCAGCAGCCAAGACCTATCCACAGCGGATGGTTATTCACCCCTCCACTTT. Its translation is CASSQDLSTADGYSPLHF.

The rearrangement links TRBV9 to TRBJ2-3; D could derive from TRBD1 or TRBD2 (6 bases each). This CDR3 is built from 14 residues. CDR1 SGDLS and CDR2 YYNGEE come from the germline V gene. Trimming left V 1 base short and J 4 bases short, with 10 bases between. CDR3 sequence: CASSVRGAADTQYF. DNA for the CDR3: TGTGCCAGCAGCGTAAGGGGGGCCGCAGATACGCAGTATTTT.

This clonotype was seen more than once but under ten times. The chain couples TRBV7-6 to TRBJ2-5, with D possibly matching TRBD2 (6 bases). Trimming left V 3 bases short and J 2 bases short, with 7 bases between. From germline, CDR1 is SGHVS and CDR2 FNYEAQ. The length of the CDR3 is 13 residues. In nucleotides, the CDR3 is TGTGCCAGCAGCTTCGGGACTCAAGAGACCCAGTACTTC. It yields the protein CASSFGTQETQYF.

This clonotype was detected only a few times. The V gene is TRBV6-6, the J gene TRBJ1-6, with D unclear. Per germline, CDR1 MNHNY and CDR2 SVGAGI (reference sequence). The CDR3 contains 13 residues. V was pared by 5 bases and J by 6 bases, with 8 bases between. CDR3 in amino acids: CASSPHLNSPLHF. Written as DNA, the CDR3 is TGTGCCAGCAGTCCGCACCTTAATTCACCCCTCCACTTT.

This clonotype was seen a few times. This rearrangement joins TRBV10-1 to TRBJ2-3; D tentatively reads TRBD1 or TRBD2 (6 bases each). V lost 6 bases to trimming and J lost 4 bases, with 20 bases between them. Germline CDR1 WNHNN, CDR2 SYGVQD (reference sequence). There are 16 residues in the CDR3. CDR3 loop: CASSEGGGGDPDTQYF. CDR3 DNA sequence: TGCGCCAGCAGCGAGGGGGGCGGCGGGGACCCAGATACGCAGTATTTT.